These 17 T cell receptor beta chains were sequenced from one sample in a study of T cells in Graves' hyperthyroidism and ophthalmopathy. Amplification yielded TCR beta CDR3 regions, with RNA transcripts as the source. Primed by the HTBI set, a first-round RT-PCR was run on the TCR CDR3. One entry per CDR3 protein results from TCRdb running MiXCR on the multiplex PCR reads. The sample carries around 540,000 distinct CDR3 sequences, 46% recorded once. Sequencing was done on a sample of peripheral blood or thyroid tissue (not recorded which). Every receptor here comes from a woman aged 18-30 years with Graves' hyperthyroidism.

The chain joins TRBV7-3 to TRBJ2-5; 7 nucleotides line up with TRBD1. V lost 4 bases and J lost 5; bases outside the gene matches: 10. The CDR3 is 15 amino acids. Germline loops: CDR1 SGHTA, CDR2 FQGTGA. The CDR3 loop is CASSSGAGQEETQYF. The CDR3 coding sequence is TGTGCCAGCAGCTCCGGGGCCGGACAGGAGGAGACCCAGTACTTC.

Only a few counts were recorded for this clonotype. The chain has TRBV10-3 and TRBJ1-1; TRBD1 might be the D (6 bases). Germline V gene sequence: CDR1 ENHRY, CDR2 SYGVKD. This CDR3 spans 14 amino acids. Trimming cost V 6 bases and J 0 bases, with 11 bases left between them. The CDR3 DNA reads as TGTGCCATCAGGGAGACAGGAATGAACACTGAAGCTTTCTTT. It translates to CAIRETGMNTEAFF.

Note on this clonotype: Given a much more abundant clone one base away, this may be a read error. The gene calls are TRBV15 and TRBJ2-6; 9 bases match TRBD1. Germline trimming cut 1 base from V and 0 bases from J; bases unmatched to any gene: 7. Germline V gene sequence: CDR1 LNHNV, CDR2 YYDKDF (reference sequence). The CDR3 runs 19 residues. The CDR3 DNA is TGTGCCACCAGCAGAGCCCCGACAGGGGGGGGCTCTGGGGCCAACGTCCTGACTTTC. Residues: CATSRAPTGGGSGANVLTF.

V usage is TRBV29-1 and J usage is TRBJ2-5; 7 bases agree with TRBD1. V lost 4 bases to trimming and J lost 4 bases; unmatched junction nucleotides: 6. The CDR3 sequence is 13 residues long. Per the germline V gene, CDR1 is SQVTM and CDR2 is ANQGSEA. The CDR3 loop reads CSVALGTAETQYF. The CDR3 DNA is TGCAGCGTTGCCCTCGGGACAGCAGAGACCCAGTACTTC.

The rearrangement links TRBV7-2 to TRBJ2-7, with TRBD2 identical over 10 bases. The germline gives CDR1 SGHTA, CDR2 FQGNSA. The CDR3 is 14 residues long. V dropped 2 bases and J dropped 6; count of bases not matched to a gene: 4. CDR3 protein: CASSLLAGAPEQYF. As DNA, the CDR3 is TGTGCCAGCAGCTTACTAGCGGGAGCCCCCGAGCAGTACTTC. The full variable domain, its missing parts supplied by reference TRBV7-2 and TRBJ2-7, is GAGVSQSPSNKVTEKGKDVELRCDPISGHTALYWYRQSLGQGLEFLIYFQGNSAPDKSGLPSDRFSAERTGGSVSTLTIQRTQQEDSAVYLCASSLLAGAPEQYFGPGTRLTVT.

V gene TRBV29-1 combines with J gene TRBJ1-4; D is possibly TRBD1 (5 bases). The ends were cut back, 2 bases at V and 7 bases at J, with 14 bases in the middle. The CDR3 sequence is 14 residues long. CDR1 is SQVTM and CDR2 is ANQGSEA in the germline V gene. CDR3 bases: TGCAGCGTTGAATATCAGGGATTGAGTGAAAAACTGTTTTTT. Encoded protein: CSVEYQGLSEKLFF.

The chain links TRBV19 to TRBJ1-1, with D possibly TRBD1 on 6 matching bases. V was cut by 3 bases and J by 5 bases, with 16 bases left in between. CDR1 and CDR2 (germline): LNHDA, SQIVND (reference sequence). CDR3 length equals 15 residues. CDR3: CASSISTGWSTEAFF. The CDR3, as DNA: TGTGCCAGTAGTATCTCCACAGGGTGGTCGACTGAAGCTTTCTTT.

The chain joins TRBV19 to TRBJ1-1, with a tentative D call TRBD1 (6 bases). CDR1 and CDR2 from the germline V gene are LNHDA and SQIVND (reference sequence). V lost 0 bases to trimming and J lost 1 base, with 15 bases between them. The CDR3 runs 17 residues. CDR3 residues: CASSIDLAGARNTEAFF. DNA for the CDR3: TGTGCCAGTAGTATAGATCTCGCGGGGGCGCGGAACACTGAAGCTTTCTTT.

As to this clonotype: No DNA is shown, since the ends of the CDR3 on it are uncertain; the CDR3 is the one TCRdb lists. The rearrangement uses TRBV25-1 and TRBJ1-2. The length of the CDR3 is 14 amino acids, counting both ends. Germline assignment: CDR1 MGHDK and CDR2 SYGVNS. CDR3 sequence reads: CACSVELGNYGYTF.

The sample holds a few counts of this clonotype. This CDR3 reads CASTLRGDSGANVLTF. The CDR3 coding sequence is TGTGCCAGTACTCTCCGGGGGGACTCTGGGGCCAACGTCCTGACTTTC. The rearrangement links TRBV19 to TRBJ2-6, with 7 bases lining up with TRBD2. The CDR3 sequence is 16 residues long. Trimming at V came to 7 bases and at J to 0 bases, leaving 6 bases not matched to a gene. Germline V gene sequence: CDR1 LNHDA, CDR2 SQIVND (reference sequence).

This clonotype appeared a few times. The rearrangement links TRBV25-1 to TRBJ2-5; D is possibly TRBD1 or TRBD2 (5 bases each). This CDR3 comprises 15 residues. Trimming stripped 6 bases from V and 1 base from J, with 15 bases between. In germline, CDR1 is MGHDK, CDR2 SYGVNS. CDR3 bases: TGTGCCAGCAGCCACTTGGGACCTCGCCAAGAGACCCAGTACTTC. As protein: CASSHLGPRQETQYF.

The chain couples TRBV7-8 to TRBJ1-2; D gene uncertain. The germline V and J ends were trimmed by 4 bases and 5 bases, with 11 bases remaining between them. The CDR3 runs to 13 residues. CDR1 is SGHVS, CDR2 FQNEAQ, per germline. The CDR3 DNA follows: TGTGCCAGCAGCTCTCAAAGGGAGTATGGCTACACCTTC. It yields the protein CASSSQREYGYTF.

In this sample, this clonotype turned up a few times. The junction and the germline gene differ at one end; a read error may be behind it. CDR3 DNA: TGCGCCAGCAGCCTGACAGGGTCGGAGACCCAGTACTTC. It specifies CASSLTGSETQYF. The chain employs TRBV7-2 and TRBJ2-5; 7 bases line up with TRBD1. The V gene's germline CDR1 is SGHTA and CDR2 FQGNSA. The CDR3 is 13 residues long.

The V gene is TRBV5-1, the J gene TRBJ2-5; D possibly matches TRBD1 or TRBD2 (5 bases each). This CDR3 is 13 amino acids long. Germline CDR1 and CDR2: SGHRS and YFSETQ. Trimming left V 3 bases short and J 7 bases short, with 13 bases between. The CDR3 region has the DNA TGCGCCAGCAGCTCAGGGACCGGACGGACCCAGTACTTC. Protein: CASSSGTGRTQYF.

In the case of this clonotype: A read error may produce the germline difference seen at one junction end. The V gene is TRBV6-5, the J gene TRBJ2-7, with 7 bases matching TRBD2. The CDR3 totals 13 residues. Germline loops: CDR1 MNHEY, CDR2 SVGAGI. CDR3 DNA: TGTGCCGGCAGTTTTGGGGGGGTCAACGAGCAGTACTTC. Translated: CAGSFGGVNEQYF.

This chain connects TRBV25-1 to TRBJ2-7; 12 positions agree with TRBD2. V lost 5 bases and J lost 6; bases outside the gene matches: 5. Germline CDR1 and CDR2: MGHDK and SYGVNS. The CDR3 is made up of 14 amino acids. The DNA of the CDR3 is TGTGCCAGCAGTCGACTAGCGGGAGTAGGCGAGCAGTACTTC. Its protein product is CASSRLAGVGEQYF.

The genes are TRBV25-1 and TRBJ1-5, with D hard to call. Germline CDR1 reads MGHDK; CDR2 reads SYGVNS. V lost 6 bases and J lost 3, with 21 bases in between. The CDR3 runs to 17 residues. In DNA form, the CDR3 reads TGTGCCAGCAGCTTTAACAGCGAGGGTCAACTCAATCAGCCCCAGCATTTT. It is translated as CASSFNSEGQLNQPQHF.